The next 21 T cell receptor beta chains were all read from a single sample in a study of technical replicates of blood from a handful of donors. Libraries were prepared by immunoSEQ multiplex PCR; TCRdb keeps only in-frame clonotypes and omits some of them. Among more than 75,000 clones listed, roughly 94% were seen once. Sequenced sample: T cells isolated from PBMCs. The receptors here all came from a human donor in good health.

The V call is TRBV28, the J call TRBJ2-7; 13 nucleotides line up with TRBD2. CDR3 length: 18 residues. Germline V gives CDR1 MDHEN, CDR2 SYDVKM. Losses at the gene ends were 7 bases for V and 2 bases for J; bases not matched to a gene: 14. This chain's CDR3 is CASNRPGLAGNQPYEQYF. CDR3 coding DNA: TGTGCCAGCAACCGCCCGGGACTAGCGGGAAACCAACCCTACGAGCAGTACTTC.

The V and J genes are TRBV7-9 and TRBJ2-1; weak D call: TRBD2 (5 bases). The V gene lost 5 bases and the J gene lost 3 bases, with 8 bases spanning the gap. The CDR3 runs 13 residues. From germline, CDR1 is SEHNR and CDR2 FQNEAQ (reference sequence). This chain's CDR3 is CASSTGIYNEQFF. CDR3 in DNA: TGTGCCAGCAGCACCGGGATCTACAATGAGCAGTTCTTC.

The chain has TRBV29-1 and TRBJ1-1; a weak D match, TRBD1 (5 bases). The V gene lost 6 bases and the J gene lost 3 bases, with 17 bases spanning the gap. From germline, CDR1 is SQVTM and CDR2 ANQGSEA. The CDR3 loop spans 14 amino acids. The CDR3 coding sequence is TGCAGCGTCTTGTTAGGGGTAGGGGACACTGAAGCTTTCTTT. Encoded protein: CSVLLGVGDTEAFF.

CDR3 sequence: CASSVTGQAPTHGYTF. The CDR3 DNA reads TGTGCCAGCAGTGTTACGGGACAGGCCCCTACTCATGGCTACACCTTC. The chain combines TRBV6-1 with TRBJ1-2; 8 bases align to TRBD1. This CDR3 is 16 amino acids long. V dropped 4 bases and J dropped 6; count of bases not matched to a gene: 13. The germline CDR1 and CDR2 sequences are MNHNS and SASEGT.

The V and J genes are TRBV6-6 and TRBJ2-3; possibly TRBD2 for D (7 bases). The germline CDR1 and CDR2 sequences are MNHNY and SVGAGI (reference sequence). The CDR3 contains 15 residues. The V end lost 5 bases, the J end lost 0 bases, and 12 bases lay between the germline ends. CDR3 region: CASSLRGASTDTQYF. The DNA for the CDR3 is TGTGCCAGCAGTCTACGGGGGGCTAGCACAGATACGCAGTATTTT.

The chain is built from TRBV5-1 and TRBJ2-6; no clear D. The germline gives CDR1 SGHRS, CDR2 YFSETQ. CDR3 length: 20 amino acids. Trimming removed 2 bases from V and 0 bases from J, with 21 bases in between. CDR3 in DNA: TGCGCCAGCAGCTTTTGGCCTACCAATCAAAGGAGCTCTGGGGCCAACGTCCTGACTTTC. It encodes CASSFWPTNQRSSGANVLTF.

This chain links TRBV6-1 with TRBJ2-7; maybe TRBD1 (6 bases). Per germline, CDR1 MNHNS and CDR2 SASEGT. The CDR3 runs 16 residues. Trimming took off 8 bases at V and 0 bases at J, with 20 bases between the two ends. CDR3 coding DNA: TGTGCCAGCGGCGAAGTCGGGCAGGGGAGCTCCTACGAGCAGTACTTC. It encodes CASGEVGQGSSYEQYF.

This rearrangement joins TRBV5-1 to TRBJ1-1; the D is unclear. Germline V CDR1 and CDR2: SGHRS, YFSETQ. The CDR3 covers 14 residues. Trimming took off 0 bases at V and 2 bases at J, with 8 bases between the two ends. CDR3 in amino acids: CASSLGRPNTEAFF. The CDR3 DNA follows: TGCGCCAGCAGCTTGGGGCGGCCTAACACTGAAGCTTTCTTT.

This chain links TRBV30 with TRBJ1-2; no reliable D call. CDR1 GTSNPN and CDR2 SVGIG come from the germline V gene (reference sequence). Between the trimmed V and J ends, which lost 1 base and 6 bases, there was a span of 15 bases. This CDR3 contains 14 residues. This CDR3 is CAWSGNSKSHGYTF. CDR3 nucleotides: TGTGCCTGGAGTGGAAACAGCAAGTCACATGGCTACACCTTC.

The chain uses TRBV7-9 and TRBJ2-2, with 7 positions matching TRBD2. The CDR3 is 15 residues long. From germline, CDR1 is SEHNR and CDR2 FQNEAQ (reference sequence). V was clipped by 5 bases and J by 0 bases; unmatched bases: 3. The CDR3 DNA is TGTGCCAGCAGCGCGGGGGTAGCGAACACCGGGGAGCTGTTTTTT. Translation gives CASSAGVANTGELFF.

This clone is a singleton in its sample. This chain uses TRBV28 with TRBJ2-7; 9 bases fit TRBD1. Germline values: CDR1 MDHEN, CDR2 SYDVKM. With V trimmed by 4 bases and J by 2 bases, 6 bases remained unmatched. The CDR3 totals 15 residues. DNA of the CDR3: TGTGCCAGCAGTTCCCTGGGACAGGGTCCCTACGAGCAGTACTTC. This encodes CASSSLGQGPYEQYF.

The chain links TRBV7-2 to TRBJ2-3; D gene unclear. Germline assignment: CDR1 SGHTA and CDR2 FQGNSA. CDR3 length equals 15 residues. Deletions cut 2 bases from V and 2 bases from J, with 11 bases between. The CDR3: CASSLFRYNTDTQYF. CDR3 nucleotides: TGTGCCAGCAGCTTATTCCGTTACAACACAGATACGCAGTATTTT.

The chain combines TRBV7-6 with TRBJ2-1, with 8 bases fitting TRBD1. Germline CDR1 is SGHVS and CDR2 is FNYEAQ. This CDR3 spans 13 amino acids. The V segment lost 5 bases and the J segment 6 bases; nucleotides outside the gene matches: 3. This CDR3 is CASSVDRANEQFF. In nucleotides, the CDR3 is TGTGCCAGCAGCGTGGACAGGGCCAATGAGCAGTTCTTC.

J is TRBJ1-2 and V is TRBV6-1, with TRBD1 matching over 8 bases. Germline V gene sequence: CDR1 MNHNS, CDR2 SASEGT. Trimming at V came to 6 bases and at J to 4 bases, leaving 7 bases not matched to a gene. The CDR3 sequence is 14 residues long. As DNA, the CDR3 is TGTGCCAGCAGCGTAACCGGGACAGGCTATGGCTACACCTTC. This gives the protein CASSVTGTGYGYTF.

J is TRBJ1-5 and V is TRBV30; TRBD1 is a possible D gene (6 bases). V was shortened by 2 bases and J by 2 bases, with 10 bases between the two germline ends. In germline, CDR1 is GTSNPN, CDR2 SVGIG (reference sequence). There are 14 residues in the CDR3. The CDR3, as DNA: TGTGCCTGGAGTCCAGGGGTTGGCAATCAGCCCCAGCATTTT. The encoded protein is CAWSPGVGNQPQHF.

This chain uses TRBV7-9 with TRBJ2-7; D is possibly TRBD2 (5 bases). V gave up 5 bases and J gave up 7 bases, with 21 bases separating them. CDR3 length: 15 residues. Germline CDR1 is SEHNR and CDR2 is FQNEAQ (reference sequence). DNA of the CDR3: TGTGCCAGCAGCAGACCAACGACGGTCTCGGGAGAGCAGTACTTC. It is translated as CASSRPTTVSGEQYF.

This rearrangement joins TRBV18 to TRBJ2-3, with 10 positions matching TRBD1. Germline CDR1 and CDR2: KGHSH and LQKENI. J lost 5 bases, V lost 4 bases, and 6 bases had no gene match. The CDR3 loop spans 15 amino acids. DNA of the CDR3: TGTGCCAGCTCACTCGGGACAGGGGCAGTAGATACGCAGTATTTT. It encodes CASSLGTGAVDTQYF.

CDR3 sequence reads: CASSSRQNEQYF. In DNA form, the CDR3 reads TGTGCCAGCAGCTCCAGACAAAACGAGCAGTACTTC. The V and J genes are TRBV11-3 and TRBJ2-7; D uncertain. The CDR3 contains 12 residues. Looked up from germline, CDR1 is SGHNT and CDR2 is YENEEA. Between the trimmed V and J ends, which lost 4 bases and 5 bases, there was a span of 9 bases.

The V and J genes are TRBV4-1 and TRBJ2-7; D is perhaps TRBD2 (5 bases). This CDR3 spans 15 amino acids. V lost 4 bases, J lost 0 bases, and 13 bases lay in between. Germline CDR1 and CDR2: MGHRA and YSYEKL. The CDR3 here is CASSLDSLSSYEQYF. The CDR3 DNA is TGCGCCAGCAGCCTGGACTCTTTGAGCTCCTACGAGCAGTACTTC.

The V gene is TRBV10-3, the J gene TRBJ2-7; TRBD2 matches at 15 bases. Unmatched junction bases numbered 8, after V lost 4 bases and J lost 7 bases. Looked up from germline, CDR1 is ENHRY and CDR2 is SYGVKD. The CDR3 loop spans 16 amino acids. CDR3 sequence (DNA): TGTGCCATCAGTGGGCGGACTAGCGGGAGGGCGGAGGAGCAGTACTTC. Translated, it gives CAISGRTSGRAEEQYF.

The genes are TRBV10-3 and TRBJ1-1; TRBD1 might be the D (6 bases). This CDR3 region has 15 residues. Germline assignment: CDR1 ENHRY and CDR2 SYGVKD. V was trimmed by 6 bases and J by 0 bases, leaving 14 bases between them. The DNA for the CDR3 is TGTGCCATCAGCGGGACCAGGGGCCTGAACACTGAAGCTTTCTTT. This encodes CAISGTRGLNTEAFF.